The 11 T cell receptor beta chains below were found in one sample sequenced in a study of T-cell memory formation after mild COVID-19. TCRdb analysed the 5' RACE reads with MiXCR anew, one entry per CDR3 protein. The sample lists around 180,000 distinct CDR3 sequences, about a sixth occurring once. The sequencing sample was made of PBMCs or a T cell subset sorted from them (not recorded which). The receptors here all came from an adult woman who had mild COVID-19 (a few samples of this study predate the infection). Cell type and time point are not known.

V gene TRBV15 combines with J gene TRBJ1-2; D is unclear. Trimming took off 5 bases at V and 7 bases at J, with 17 bases between the two ends. Looked up from germline, CDR1 is LNHNV and CDR2 is YYDKDF (reference sequence). The CDR3 has 14 amino acids. The CDR3 spells CATSPHGLNIGYTF. The CDR3 nucleotides read TGTGCCACCAGCCCTCACGGACTCAACATTGGCTACACCTTC.

Only a few counts were recorded for this clonotype. The chain has TRBV7-6 and TRBJ1-4; the D is unclear. The CDR3 length is 13 residues. Germline values: CDR1 SGHVS, CDR2 FNYEAQ. Trimming left V 1 base short and J 7 bases short, with 7 bases between. The CDR3 loop reads CASSLVASEKLFF. The CDR3 DNA reads TGTGCCAGCAGCTTAGTTGCTTCTGAAAAACTGTTTTTT.

The chain links TRBV6-6 to TRBJ2-2; D call uncertain. Germline V gene sequence: CDR1 MNHNY, CDR2 SVGAGI (reference sequence). V was shortened by 6 bases and J by 7 bases, with 12 bases between the two germline ends. There are 13 residues in the CDR3. CDR3 DNA sequence: TGTGCCAGCAGACACCCCGGGCGCGGGGAGCTGTTTTTT. It codes for CASRHPGRGELFF.

The V gene is TRBV12-3 or TRBV12-4, the J gene TRBJ2-1, with D perhaps being TRBD1 or TRBD2 (5 bases each). Deletions cut 5 bases from V and 8 bases from J, with 19 bases between. The CDR3 is 15 amino acids. CDR3 amino acids: CASSRSGTSLHEQFF. CDR3 in DNA: TGTGCCAGCAGTCGATCCGGGACGTCACTTCATGAGCAGTTCTTC.

This clonotype was seen repeatedly, ten times or more. The chain has TRBV20-1 and TRBJ2-7; TRBD1 might be the D (6 bases). V lost 5 bases and J lost 3, with 14 bases in between. The CDR3 contains 13 residues. Germline loops: CDR1 DFQATT, CDR2 SNEGSKA (reference sequence). The DNA of the CDR3 is TGCAGTGCTCCAACGGCAGGGGACTACGAGCAGTACTTC. Translating gives CSAPTAGDYEQYF.

Comments on this clonotype: This may stem from a read error, because a much larger clone lies one nucleotide away. Written as DNA, the CDR3 is TGCGTCAGCAGCCTCGGGGACAGGGGAACCAAAAACATTCAGTACTTC. It is translated as CVSSLGDRGTKNIQYF. This chain uses TRBV5-1 with TRBJ2-4; 10 bases line up with TRBD1. Germline assignment: CDR1 SGHRS and CDR2 YFSETQ. The CDR3 has 16 amino acids.

This sequence joins TRBV4-3 and TRBJ1-1; TRBD1 is a possible D gene (6 bases). V lost 1 base and J 6 bases, leaving 12 bases between the germline ends. The length of the CDR3 is 14 residues. The germline V gene has CDR1 LGHNA and CDR2 YSLEER. The DNA for the CDR3 is TGCGCCAGCAGCCAAGTCACAGGGATCCCTGAAGCTTTCTTT. Protein sequence: CASSQVTGIPEAFF.

This clonotype has a handful of counts. CDR3 DNA sequence: TGTGCCAGCAAAGACAGGGTTTACTCCTACGAGCAGTACTTC. This translates into CASKDRVYSYEQYF. V is TRBV12-3 or TRBV12-4 and J is TRBJ2-7; 7 bases match TRBD1. The CDR3 runs 14 residues. The V and J ends lost 7 bases and 0 bases, in that order; junction bases with no gene match: 6.

The chain joins TRBV12-3 or TRBV12-4 to TRBJ2-1, with TRBD2 matching 8 bases. J was trimmed by 7 bases and V by 4 bases; bases with no gene match: 12. CDR3 length: 16 amino acids. For the CDR3, the DNA is TGTGCCAGCAGTTGGAAAGCGGGGGCCTTCGGGAATGAGCAGTTCTTC. Protein product: CASSWKAGAFGNEQFF.

The rearrangement uses TRBV9 and TRBJ1-4, with D maybe TRBD1 (5 bases). The CDR3 spans 15 residues. V lost 4 bases, J lost 3 bases, and 13 bases lay in between. CDR1 and CDR2 (germline): SGDLS, YYNGEE. The CDR3 reads CASSPSGQPNEKLFF. The CDR3 region has the DNA TGTGCCAGCAGCCCATCAGGGCAGCCTAATGAAAAACTGTTTTTT.

The genes are TRBV12-3 or TRBV12-4 and TRBJ1-2; TRBD1 matches at 7 bases. CDR3 length equals 13 residues. Trimming removed 3 bases from V and 4 bases from J; junction bases left unmatched: 2. Written as DNA, the CDR3 is TGTGCCAGCAGTTTGGGACAGCGCTATGGCTACACCTTC. This encodes CASSLGQRYGYTF.